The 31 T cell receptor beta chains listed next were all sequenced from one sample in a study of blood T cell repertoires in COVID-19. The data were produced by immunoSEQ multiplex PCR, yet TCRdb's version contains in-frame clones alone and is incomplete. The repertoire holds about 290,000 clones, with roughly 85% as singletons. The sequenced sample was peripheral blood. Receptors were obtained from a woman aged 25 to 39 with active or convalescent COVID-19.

DNA of the CDR3: TGTGCCAGCAGCTCGACAGGGGGGAATTCACCCCTCCACTTT. Translated: CASSSTGGNSPLHF. The chain joins TRBV7-9 to TRBJ1-6; 9 positions match TRBD1. Germline CDR1 and CDR2: SEHNR and FQNEAQ (reference sequence). The CDR3 length is 14 residues. The ends lost 4 bases at V and 7 bases at J; junction bases unmatched: 2.

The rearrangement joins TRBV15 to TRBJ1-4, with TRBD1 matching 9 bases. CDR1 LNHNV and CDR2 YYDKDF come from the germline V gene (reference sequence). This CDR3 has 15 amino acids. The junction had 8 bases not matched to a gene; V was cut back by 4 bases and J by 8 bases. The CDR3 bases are TGTGCCACCAGCAAGAGTTGGGACAGGGACGAAAAACTGTTTTTT. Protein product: CATSKSWDRDEKLFF.

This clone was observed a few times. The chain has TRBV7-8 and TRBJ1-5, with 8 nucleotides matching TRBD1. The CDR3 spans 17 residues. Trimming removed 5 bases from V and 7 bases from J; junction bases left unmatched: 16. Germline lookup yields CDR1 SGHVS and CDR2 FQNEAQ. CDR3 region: CASSLRIGRTGKQPQHF. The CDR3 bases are TGTGCCAGCAGCCTTCGCATTGGGAGGACAGGGAAACAGCCCCAGCATTTT. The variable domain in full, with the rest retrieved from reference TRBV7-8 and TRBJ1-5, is GAGVSQSPRYKVAKRGQDVALRCDPISGHVSLFWYQQALGQGPEFLTYFQNEAQLDKSGLPSDRFFAERPEGSVSTLKIQRTQQEDSAVYLCASSLRIGRTGKQPQHFGDGTRLSIL.

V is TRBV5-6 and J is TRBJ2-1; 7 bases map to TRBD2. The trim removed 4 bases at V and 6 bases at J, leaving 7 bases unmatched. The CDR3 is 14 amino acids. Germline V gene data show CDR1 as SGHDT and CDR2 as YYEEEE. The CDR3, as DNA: TGTGCCAGCAGCCCGACTAGCCAGGTCAATGAGCAGTTCTTC. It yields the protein CASSPTSQVNEQFF. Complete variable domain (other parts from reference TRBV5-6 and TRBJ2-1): DAGVTQSPTHLIKTRGQQVTLRCSPKSGHDTVSWYQQALGQGPQFIFQYYEEEERQRGNFPDRFSGHQFPNYSSELNVNALLLGDSALYLCASSPTSQVNEQFFGPGTRLTVL.

The CDR3 DNA follows: TGCGCCAGCAGCGAGGGACAGGGGGCTTCCTACGAGCAGTACTTC. Translation gives CASSEGQGASYEQYF. The chain has TRBV4-1 and TRBJ2-7; 12 nucleotides line up with TRBD1. The CDR3 spans 15 residues. Trimming at V came to 5 bases and at J to 1 base, leaving 3 bases not matched to a gene. Germline V CDR1 and CDR2: MGHRA, YSYEKL.

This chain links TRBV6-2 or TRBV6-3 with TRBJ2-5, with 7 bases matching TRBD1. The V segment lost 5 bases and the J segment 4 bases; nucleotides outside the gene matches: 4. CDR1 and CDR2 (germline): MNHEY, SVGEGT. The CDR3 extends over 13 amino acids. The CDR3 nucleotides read TGTGCCAGCAGTGGGACAGTCGTAGAGACCCAGTACTTC. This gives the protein CASSGTVVETQYF.

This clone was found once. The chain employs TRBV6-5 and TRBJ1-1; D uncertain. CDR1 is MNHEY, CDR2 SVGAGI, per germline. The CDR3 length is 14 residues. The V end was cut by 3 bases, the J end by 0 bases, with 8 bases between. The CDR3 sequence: CASSYLAMNTEAFF. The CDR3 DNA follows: TGTGCCAGCAGTTATTTGGCCATGAACACTGAAGCTTTCTTT.

CDR3 residues: CASSKARRLAKNIQYF. The CDR3 DNA reads TGTGCCAGCAGCAAAGCTAGGCGGTTAGCCAAAAACATTCAGTACTTC. The rearrangement links TRBV21-1 to TRBJ2-4; TRBD2, the table's D call, was not compared with the DNA. TRBV21-1 is an annotated pseudogene. This CDR3 spans 16 amino acids.

CDR3 bases: TGTGCCAGCAATCCAGGGGCCTATGGCTACACCTTC. It encodes CASNPGAYGYTF. The rearrangement links TRBV19 to TRBJ1-2; a weak D match, TRBD1 (6 bases). The CDR3 sequence is 12 residues long. Trimming left V 9 bases short and J 4 bases short, with 12 bases between. Germline V lookup: CDR1 LNHDA, CDR2 SQIVND (reference sequence).

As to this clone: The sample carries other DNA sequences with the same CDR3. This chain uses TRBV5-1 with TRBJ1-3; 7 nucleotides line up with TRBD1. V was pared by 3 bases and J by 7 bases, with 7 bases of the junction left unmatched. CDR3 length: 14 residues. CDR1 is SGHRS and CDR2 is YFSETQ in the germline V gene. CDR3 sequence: CASSSGTVGNTIYF. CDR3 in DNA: TGCGCCAGCAGCTCCGGGACAGTGGGTAACACCATATATTTT.

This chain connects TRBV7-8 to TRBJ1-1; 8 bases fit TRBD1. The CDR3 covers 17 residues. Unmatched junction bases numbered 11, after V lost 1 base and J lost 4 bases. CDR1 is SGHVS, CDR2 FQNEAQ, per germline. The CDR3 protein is CASSLVEDRAETTEAFF. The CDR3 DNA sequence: TGTGCCAGCAGCTTAGTAGAGGACAGGGCGGAGACCACTGAAGCTTTCTTT.

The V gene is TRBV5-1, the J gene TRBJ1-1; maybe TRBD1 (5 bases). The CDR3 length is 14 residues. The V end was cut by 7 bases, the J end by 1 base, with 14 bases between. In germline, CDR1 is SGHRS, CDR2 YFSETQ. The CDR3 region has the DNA TGCGCCAGCTCCATAGACAGACCGAACACTGAAGCTTTCTTT. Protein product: CASSIDRPNTEAFF.

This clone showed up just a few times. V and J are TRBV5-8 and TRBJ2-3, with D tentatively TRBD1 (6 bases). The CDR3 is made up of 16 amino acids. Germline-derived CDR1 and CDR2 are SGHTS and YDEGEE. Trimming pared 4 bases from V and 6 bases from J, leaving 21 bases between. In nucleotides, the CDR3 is TGTGCCAGCAGCGCCTACAGGGTTGGAGGCGCGGATACGCAGTATTTT. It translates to CASSAYRVGGADTQYF.

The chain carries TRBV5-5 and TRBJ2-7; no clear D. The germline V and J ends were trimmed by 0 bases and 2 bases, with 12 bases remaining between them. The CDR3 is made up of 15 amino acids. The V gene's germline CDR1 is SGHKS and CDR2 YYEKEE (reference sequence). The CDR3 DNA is TGTGCCAGCAGCTTGGCTGAGGATTTCCCCTACGAGCAGTACTTC. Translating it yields CASSLAEDFPYEQYF.

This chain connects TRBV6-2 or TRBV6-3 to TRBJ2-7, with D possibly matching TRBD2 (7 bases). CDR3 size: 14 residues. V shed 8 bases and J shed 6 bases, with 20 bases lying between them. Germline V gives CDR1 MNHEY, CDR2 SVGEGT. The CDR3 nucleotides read TGTGCCAGCCGCCCGTCGGGGGGCCTGCCCGAGCAGTACTTC. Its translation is CASRPSGGLPEQYF.

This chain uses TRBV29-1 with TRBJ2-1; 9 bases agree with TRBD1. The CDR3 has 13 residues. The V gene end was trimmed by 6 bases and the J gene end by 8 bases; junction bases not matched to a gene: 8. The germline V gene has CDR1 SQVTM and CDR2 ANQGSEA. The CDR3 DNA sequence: TGCAGCGTCCGGGGACAGGGATTAGATGAGCAGTTCTTC. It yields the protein CSVRGQGLDEQFF.

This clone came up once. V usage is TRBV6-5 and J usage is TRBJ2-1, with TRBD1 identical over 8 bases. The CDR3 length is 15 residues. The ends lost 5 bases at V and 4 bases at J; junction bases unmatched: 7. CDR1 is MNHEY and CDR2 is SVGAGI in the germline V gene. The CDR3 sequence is CASSPDRGGYNEQFF. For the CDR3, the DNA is TGTGCCAGCAGTCCCGACAGGGGTGGTTACAATGAGCAGTTCTTC.

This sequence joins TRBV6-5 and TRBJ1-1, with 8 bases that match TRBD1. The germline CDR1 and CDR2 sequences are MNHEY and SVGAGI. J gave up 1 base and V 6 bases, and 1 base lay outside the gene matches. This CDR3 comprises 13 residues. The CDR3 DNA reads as TGTGCCAGCAGCGGACAGGGGAACACTGAAGCTTTCTTT. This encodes CASSGQGNTEAFF.

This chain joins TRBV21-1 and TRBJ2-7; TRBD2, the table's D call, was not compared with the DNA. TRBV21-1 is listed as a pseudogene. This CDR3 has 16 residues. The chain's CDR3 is CASSNSRLAVSYEQYF. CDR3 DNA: TGTGCCAGCAGCAACTCTCGGCTAGCGGTCTCCTACGAGCAGTACTTC.

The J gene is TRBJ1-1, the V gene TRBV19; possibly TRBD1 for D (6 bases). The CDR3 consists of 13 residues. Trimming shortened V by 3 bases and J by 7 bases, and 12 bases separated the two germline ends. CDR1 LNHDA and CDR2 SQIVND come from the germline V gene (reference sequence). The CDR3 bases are TGTGCCAGTAGTATTGCACAGGGCTATGAAGCTTTCTTT. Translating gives CASSIAQGYEAFF.

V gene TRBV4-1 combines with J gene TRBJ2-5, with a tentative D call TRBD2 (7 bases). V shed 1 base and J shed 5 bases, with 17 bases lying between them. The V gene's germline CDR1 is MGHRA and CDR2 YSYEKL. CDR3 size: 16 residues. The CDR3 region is CASSQVPGGRYETQYF. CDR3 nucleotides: TGCGCCAGCAGCCAAGTCCCGGGGGGCCGGTACGAGACCCAGTACTTC.

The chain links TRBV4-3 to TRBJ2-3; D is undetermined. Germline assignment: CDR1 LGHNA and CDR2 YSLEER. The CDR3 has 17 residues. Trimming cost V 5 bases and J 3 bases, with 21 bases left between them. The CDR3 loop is CASSTSPVGFETDTQYF. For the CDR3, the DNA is TGCGCCAGCAGCACCTCACCGGTCGGGTTTGAGACAGATACGCAGTATTTT.

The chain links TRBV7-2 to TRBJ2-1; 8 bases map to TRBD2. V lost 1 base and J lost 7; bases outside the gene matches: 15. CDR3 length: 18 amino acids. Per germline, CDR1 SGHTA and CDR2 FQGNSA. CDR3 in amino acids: CASSLVQRGPPGRNEQFF. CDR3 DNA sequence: TGTGCCAGCAGCTTAGTACAGCGGGGGCCGCCCGGGAGGAATGAGCAGTTCTTC.

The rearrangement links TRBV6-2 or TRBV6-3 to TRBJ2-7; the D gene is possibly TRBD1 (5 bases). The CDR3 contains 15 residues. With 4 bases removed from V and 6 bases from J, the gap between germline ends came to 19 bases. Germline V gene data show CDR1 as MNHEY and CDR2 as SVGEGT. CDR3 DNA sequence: TGTGCCAGCAGTTTTCGACGGCAGGGTAGTGCCGAGCAGTACTTC. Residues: CASSFRRQGSAEQYF.

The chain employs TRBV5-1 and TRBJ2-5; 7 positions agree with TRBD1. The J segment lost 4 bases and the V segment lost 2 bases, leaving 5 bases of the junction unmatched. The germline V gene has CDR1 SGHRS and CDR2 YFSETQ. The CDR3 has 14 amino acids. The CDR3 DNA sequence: TGCGCCAGCAGCTTTGAGGGGGCGCGAGAGACCCAGTACTTC. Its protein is CASSFEGARETQYF.

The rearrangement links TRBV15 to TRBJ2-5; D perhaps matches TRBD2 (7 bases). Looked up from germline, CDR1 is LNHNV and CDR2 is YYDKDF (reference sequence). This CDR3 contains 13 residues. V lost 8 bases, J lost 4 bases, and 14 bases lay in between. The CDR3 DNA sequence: TGTGCCACCGAACGGGGGGCAGGAGAGACCCAGTACTTC. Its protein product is CATERGAGETQYF.

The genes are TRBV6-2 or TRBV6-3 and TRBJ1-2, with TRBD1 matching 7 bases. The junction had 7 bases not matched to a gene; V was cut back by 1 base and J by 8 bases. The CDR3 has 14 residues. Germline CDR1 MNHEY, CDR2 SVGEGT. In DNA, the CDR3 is TGTGCCAGCAGTTACTTACGGACAGGCAACGGCTACACCTTC. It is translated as CASSYLRTGNGYTF.

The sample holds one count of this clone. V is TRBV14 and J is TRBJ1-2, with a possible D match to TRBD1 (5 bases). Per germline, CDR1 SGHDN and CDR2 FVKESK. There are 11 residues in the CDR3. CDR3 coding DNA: TGTAGCAGGGTGGCTAACTATGGCTACACCTTC. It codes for CSRVANYGYTF.

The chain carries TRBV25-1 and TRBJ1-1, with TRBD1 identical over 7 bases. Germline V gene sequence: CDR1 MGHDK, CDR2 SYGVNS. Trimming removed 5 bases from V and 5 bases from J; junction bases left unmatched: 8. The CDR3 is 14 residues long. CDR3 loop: CASSLTGRSTEAFF. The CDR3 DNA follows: TGTGCCAGCAGTTTGACAGGGAGGTCAACTGAAGCTTTCTTT.

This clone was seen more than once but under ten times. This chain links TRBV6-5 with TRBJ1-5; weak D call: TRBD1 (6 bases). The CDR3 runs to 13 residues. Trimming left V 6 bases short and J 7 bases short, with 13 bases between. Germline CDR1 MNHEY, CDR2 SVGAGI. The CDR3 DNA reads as TGTGCCAGCAGCTCCACAGGGACCCAGCCCCAGCATTTT. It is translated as CASSSTGTQPQHF.

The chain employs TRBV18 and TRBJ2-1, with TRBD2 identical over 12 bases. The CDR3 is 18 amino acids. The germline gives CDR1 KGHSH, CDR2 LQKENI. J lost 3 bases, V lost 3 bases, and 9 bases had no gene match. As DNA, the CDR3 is TGTGCCAGCTCACCTATACTAGCGGGGGGACCCAACTACAATGAGCAGTTCTTC. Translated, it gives CASSPILAGGPNYNEQFF.